The clone carrying this TCR beta chain was counted a few times. The antigen is not known. Looked up from germline, CDR1 is DFQATT and CDR2 is SNEGSKA (reference sequence). The CDR3 has 17 residues. The ends were cut back, 1 base at V and 0 bases at J, with 15 bases in the middle. The sample belongs to a study of blood T cells in healthy people across ages. Through a sample-barcoded 5' primer and a J-beta primer mix, a second PCR was run for roughly 6 to 11 cycles. Researchers report that a template-switch adaptor with 12 random nucleotides tagged each cDNA molecule. From the 5' RACE reads, TCRdb called clonotypes with MiXCR, one entry per CDR3 protein. The data hold 980,000 or so distinct CDR3 sequences, with under 50% observed a single time. Each sample gave at least 6.5 million isolated PBMCs. Study findings and constraints: As age increased, TCR beta diversity per million T cells fell in a roughly linear fashion. It was held that diversity estimates obtained from one million T cells represented underestimates.

The sample taken for sequencing was blood. This clonotype was obtained from a man aged 25 to 45 in good health. The chain couples TRBV20-1 to TRBJ1-4; the D is unclear. The CDR3 coding sequence is TGCAGTGCTAGAGTTGATCGGAGGACCTCAACTAATGAAAAACTGTTTTTT. Amino acid sequence: CSARVDRRTSTNEKLFF.